The 21 T cell receptor beta chains below come from one sample, sequenced in a study of blood T cell repertoires in COVID-19. Generated by immunoSEQ multiplex PCR, the TCRdb table keeps only in-frame clones and is missing some. The sample comprises 500,000 to 600,000 clones, 70% to 90% of which are singletons, and roughly 8% rests with the top ten. Sequenced: peripheral blood. Receptors originate from a woman aged 45-65 years with COVID-19, enrolled during active disease.

This clone was counted a few times. As DNA, the CDR3 is TGTGCCAGCTGTCGGCGGGCCGGCCCTCTGACCGGGGAGCTGTTTTTT. This gives the protein CASCRRAGPLTGELFF. The V gene is TRBV7-2, the J gene TRBJ2-2; D possibly corresponds to TRBD2 (5 bases). Germline loops: CDR1 SGHTA, CDR2 FQGNSA. CDR3 length: 16 amino acids. Trimming stripped 8 bases from V and 5 bases from J, with 21 bases between. The whole variable domain, remainder taken from reference TRBV7-2 and TRBJ2-2, is GAGVSQSPSNKVTEKGKDVELRCDPISGHTALYWYRQSLGQGLEFLIYFQGNSAPDKSGLPSDRFSAERTGGSVSTLTIQRTQQEDSAVYLCASCRRAGPLTGELFFGEGSRLTVL.

The rearrangement links TRBV10-3 to TRBJ1-6; 8 bases fit TRBD1. J was trimmed by 8 bases and V by 2 bases; bases with no gene match: 11. CDR3 size: 17 residues. Germline V lookup: CDR1 ENHRY, CDR2 SYGVKD. The CDR3 DNA reads TGTGCCATCAGTGAGACTACGACAGGGGCGCTCGATTCACCCCTCCACTTT. Its protein product is CAISETTTGALDSPLHF.

V is TRBV24-1 and J is TRBJ2-7, with a possible D match to TRBD1 (6 bases). This CDR3 region has 14 residues. From germline, CDR1 is KGHDR and CDR2 SFDVKD. Trimming stripped 3 bases from V and 9 bases from J, with 17 bases between. The CDR3 DNA is TGTGCCACCAGTGATCCCCGGGACAACGTAGGGCAGTACTTC. It yields the protein CATSDPRDNVGQYF.

The chain links TRBV18 to TRBJ1-2; 8 bases agree with TRBD1. The V and J ends lost 2 bases and 3 bases, in that order; junction bases with no gene match: 5. The length of the CDR3 is 15 residues. Germline-derived CDR1 and CDR2 are KGHSH and LQKENI. The CDR3 protein is CASSPSQGAYYGYTF. The DNA for the CDR3 is TGTGCCAGCTCACCAAGTCAGGGGGCCTACTATGGCTACACCTTC.

The rearrangement joins TRBV5-1 to TRBJ2-1, with a tentative D call TRBD1 (5 bases). The germline gives CDR1 SGHRS, CDR2 YFSETQ. This CDR3 contains 15 residues. Trimming took off 1 base at V and 4 bases at J, with 12 bases between the two ends. CDR3 DNA: TGCGCCAGCAGCTTGATCAGGGCGCTGTACAATGAGCAGTTCTTC. Translating it yields CASSLIRALYNEQFF.

This clone was recorded once. This chain connects TRBV5-1 to TRBJ2-1; TRBD2 aligns across 13 bases. Germline V lookup: CDR1 SGHRS, CDR2 YFSETQ. Trimming cost V 0 bases and J 0 bases; bases outside gene matches: 6. This CDR3 is 19 amino acids long. The CDR3 nucleotides are TGCGCCAGCAGCTTGGTGACTAGCGGGGGGATTAGCTCCTACAATGAGCAGTTCTTC. Translation gives CASSLVTSGGISSYNEQFF.

The gene calls are TRBV5-1 and TRBJ1-4; weak D call: TRBD1 (5 bases). The CDR3 has 14 residues. The V and J ends lost 5 bases and 8 bases respectively, with 16 bases between them. In germline, CDR1 is SGHRS, CDR2 YFSETQ. DNA for the CDR3: TGCGCCAGCAGGACGGCGGGGCTTGTGGAAAAACTGTTTTTT. Translating it yields CASRTAGLVEKLFF.

The chain joins TRBV6-5 to TRBJ1-2; 9 positions match TRBD1. V trimming: 2 bases; J trimming: 9 bases; junction bases outside the gene matches: 4. CDR1 and CDR2 from the germline V gene are MNHEY and SVGAGI. CDR3 length equals 13 residues. CDR3 amino acids: CASSYGQGISYTF. Here the CDR3 DNA reads TGTGCCAGCAGTTACGGACAGGGGATTAGCTACACCTTC.

V usage is TRBV9 and J usage is TRBJ2-1; tentative D call: TRBD1 (6 bases). Germline V gene sequence: CDR1 SGDLS, CDR2 YYNGEE. CDR3 size: 13 residues. Trimming stripped 4 bases from V and 5 bases from J, with 10 bases between. CDR3 protein: CASSPWGHNEQFF. DNA for the CDR3: TGTGCCAGCAGCCCTTGGGGGCACAATGAGCAGTTCTTC.

The chain recombines TRBV9 with TRBJ2-3; 7 bases fit TRBD2. Germline V gene lookup returns CDR1 SGDLS and CDR2 YYNGEE. The CDR3 runs 16 residues. The V gene end was trimmed by 0 bases and the J gene end by 6 bases; junction bases not matched to a gene: 10. CDR3 loop: CASSVDPAGPRDTQYF. CDR3 DNA: TGTGCCAGCAGCGTAGATCCAGCGGGGCCCAGGGATACGCAGTATTTT.

This clone was observed a single time. This sample also contains other DNA sequences that code for the same CDR3. The chain's CDR3 is CASSPGTGYEQYF. The CDR3 nucleotides are TGTGCCAGTAGCCCCGGGACAGGTTACGAGCAGTACTTC. V gene TRBV19 combines with J gene TRBJ2-7; TRBD1 agrees at 8 bases. Losses at the gene ends were 6 bases for V and 4 bases for J; bases not matched to a gene: 5. Germline values: CDR1 LNHDA, CDR2 SQIVND (reference sequence). This CDR3 is built from 13 residues.

The chain uses TRBV9 and TRBJ1-5, with D possibly being TRBD1 (5 bases). V was cut by 6 bases and J by 3 bases, with 10 bases left in between. In germline, CDR1 is SGDLS, CDR2 YYNGEE. The CDR3 loop spans 13 amino acids. The CDR3 loop is CASNSGPNQPQHF. CDR3 nucleotide sequence: TGTGCCAGCAACTCAGGGCCCAATCAGCCCCAGCATTTT.

The chain joins TRBV11-2 to TRBJ1-6; D is undetermined. The CDR3 sequence is 13 residues long. V was trimmed by 2 bases and J by 9 bases, leaving 8 bases between them. Germline assignment: CDR1 SGHAT and CDR2 FQNNGV. The DNA of the CDR3 is TGTGCCAGCAGCTTATGGGCCCGTTCACCCCTCCACTTT. Residues: CASSLWARSPLHF. Combining the CDR3 with reference TRBV11-2 and TRBJ1-6 gives the whole variable domain EAGVAQSPRYKIIEKRQSVAFWCNPISGHATLYWYQQILGQGPKLLIQFQNNGVVDDSQLPKDRFSAERLKGVDSTLKIQPAKLEDSAVYLCASSLWARSPLHFGNGTRLTVT.

The V and J genes are TRBV12-3 or TRBV12-4 and TRBJ1-2; unclear D gene. The CDR3 runs 12 residues. The V end was cut by 4 bases, the J end by 6 bases, with 9 bases between. The CDR3 sequence: CASSWGGHGYTF. CDR3 nucleotides: TGTGCCAGCAGTTGGGGAGGGCATGGCTACACCTTC.

In this sample, this clone turned up once. The chain joins TRBV18 to TRBJ1-1; D is possibly TRBD1 (6 bases). From germline, CDR1 is KGHSH and CDR2 LQKENI. CDR3 length equals 15 residues. The V and J ends lost 7 bases and 2 bases respectively, with 17 bases between them. The CDR3 here is CASLFGGAENTEAFF. Here the CDR3 DNA reads TGTGCCAGCTTATTTGGGGGGGCGGAAAACACTGAAGCTTTCTTT.

The J gene is TRBJ2-2, the V gene TRBV3-1 (or the pseudogene TRBV3-2), with 9 bases identical to TRBD2. Germline values: CDR1 LGHDT, CDR2 YNNKEL (reference sequence). Germline trimming cut 3 bases from V and 0 bases from J; bases unmatched to any gene: 2. The CDR3 is 16 residues long. Here the CDR3 DNA reads TGTGCCAGCAGCCAGGCTAGCGGGGCGAACACCGGGGAGCTGTTTTTT. Translating it yields CASSQASGANTGELFF.

The chain employs TRBV6-5 and TRBJ2-3, with D unresolved. The CDR3 loop spans 14 amino acids. Germline V gene lookup returns CDR1 MNHEY and CDR2 SVGAGI. V was pared by 4 bases and J by 2 bases, with 10 bases between. The CDR3 loop reads CASSFYRDTDTQYF. The DNA of the CDR3 is TGTGCCAGCAGTTTTTACAGAGACACAGATACGCAGTATTTT.

The chain has TRBV3-1 (or the pseudogene TRBV3-2) and TRBJ1-2; 8 bases align to TRBD1. CDR3 length: 14 amino acids. The trim removed 4 bases at V and 4 bases at J, leaving 5 bases unmatched. Germline V CDR1 and CDR2: LGHDT, YNNKEL (reference sequence). The CDR3, as DNA: TGTGCCAGCAGCCCTGGGACAGGAAGCTATGGCTACACCTTC. This encodes CASSPGTGSYGYTF.

The V call is TRBV3-1 (or the pseudogene TRBV3-2), the J call TRBJ2-1, with TRBD2 identical over 10 bases. Per germline, CDR1 LGHDT and CDR2 YNNKEL (reference sequence). J was trimmed by 5 bases and V by 4 bases; bases with no gene match: 11. CDR3 length: 17 amino acids. The CDR3 loop is CASSPPVASGGDNEQFF. DNA for the CDR3: TGTGCCAGCAGCCCCCCTGTGGCGAGCGGGGGGGACAATGAGCAGTTCTTC.

The chain has TRBV6-5 and TRBJ1-2; 7 nucleotides line up with TRBD1. The CDR3 is made up of 13 amino acids. Germline CDR1 is MNHEY and CDR2 is SVGAGI. The V segment lost 6 bases and the J segment 7 bases; nucleotides outside the gene matches: 8. DNA of the CDR3: TGTGCCAGCAGACAACAGGGGAGTAGTGGCTACACCTTC. Its protein is CASRQQGSSGYTF.

The chain employs TRBV6-5 and TRBJ1-2, with TRBD1 as a possible D gene (5 bases). The CDR3 contains 14 residues. V dropped 7 bases and J dropped 8 bases, with 20 bases sitting between them. CDR1 is MNHEY, CDR2 SVGAGI, per germline. The CDR3 reads CASTSSAGGEGYTF. The CDR3 DNA sequence: TGTGCCAGCACCTCCTCGGCGGGGGGGGAGGGCTACACCTTC.